Listed below are T cell receptor beta chains from one sample, sequenced in a study of metastatic and nonmetastatic thyroid tumors. TCRdb redid the clone calls on the PCR reads using MiXCR. Of more than 90,000 clones detected, roughly 13% appear once; the ten largest clones hold approximately 10%. Sequences were obtained from blood. Source of these receptors: a female donor with papillary thyroid cancer or a benign thyroid nodule (not recorded which). Some clones in this sample may be carry-over from other donors' samples. Each CDR3 is given with its conserved first and last residue. The order of the fields is D gene, J gene, clone size, V gene, CDR3 protein, CDR3 DNA. A D gene is named only where the DNA matches it firmly. A row's size may be missing; if present it is once, few, many or a size class.

D gene: -; J gene: TRBJ2-7; clone size: many; V gene: TRBV11-2; CDR3 protein: CASSLVLYNEQYF; CDR3 DNA: TGTGCCAGCAGCTTAGTTCTCTACAACGAGCAGTACTTC
D gene: -; J gene: TRBJ2-1; clone size: many; V gene: TRBV7-6; CDR3 protein: CASSLGLVFDEQFF; CDR3 DNA: TGTGCCAGCAGCTTAGGACTAGTTTTCGATGAGCAGTTCTTC
D gene: TRBD2; J gene: TRBJ2-1; clone size: -; V gene: TRBV29-1; CDR3 protein: CRSGTSSYNEQFF; CDR3 DNA: TGTAGATCTGGGACTAGCTCCTACAATGAGCAGTTCTTC
D gene: -; J gene: TRBJ2-5; clone size: many; V gene: TRBV28; CDR3 protein: CASSSQETQYF; CDR3 DNA: TGTGCCAGCAGTAGCCAAGAGACCCAGTACTTC
D gene: -; J gene: TRBJ2-3; clone size: many; V gene: TRBV30; CDR3 protein: CAWSSRDLDTQYF; CDR3 DNA: TGTGCCTGGAGTTCACGGGATCTGGATACGCAGTATTTT
D gene: -; J gene: TRBJ1-1; clone size: few; V gene: TRBV27; CDR3 protein: CASSLFRGNTEALF; CDR3 DNA: TGCGCCAGCAGTTTATTTCGGGGGAACACTGAAGCTTTATTT
D gene: TRBD2; J gene: TRBJ2-1; clone size: many; V gene: TRBV28; CDR3 protein: CASSDHGGGSYNEQFF; CDR3 DNA: TGTGCCAGCAGTGACCACGGGGGGGGCTCCTACAATGAGCAGTTCTTC
D gene: -; J gene: TRBJ2-1; clone size: many; V gene: TRBV2; CDR3 protein: CASSGSRSPYNEQFF; CDR3 DNA: TGTGCCAGCAGTGGGTCCAGGTCCCCTTACAATGAGCAGTTCTTC
D gene: TRBD2; J gene: TRBJ2-2; clone size: few; V gene: TRBV6-4; CDR3 protein: CASSSGRETGELFF; CDR3 DNA: TGTGCCAGCAGTAGCGGGAGAGAGACCGGGGAGCTGTTTTTT
D gene: -; J gene: TRBJ2-5; clone size: many; V gene: TRBV18; CDR3 protein: CASSRLGRETQYF; CDR3 DNA: TGTGCCAGCTCACGTCTAGGGCGAGAGACCCAGTACTTC
D gene: -; J gene: TRBJ1-5; clone size: -; V gene: TRBV20-1; CDR3 protein: CSAILGGPQPQHF; CDR3 DNA: TGCAGTGCTATCCTAGGTGGTCCTCAGCCCCAGCATTTT
D gene: -; J gene: TRBJ1-4; clone size: many; V gene: TRBV6-1; CDR3 protein: CASSEDTENEKLFF; CDR3 DNA: TGTGCCAGCAGTGAAGATACAGAGAATGAAAAACTGTTTTTT
D gene: -; J gene: TRBJ1-5; clone size: many; V gene: TRBV29-1; CDR3 protein: CSAVAGGGQPQHF; CDR3 DNA: TGCAGCGCAGTGGCGGGGGGCGGTCAGCCCCAGCATTTT
D gene: -; J gene: TRBJ1-1; clone size: many; V gene: TRBV12-3/TRBV12-4; CDR3 protein: CASSPRALNTEAFF; CDR3 DNA: TGTGCCAGCAGCCCCCGAGCGTTGAACACTGAAGCTTTCTTT
D gene: -; J gene: TRBJ2-1; clone size: many; V gene: TRBV27; CDR3 protein: CASSTSSSYNEQFF; CDR3 DNA: TGTGCCAGCAGCACATCGAGCTCCTACAATGAGCAGTTCTTC
D gene: -; J gene: TRBJ2-3; clone size: -; V gene: TRBV11-2; CDR3 protein: CASSPSPGSTDTQYF; CDR3 DNA: TGTGCCAGCAGCCCAAGTCCCGGGAGCACGGATACGCAGTATTTT
D gene: -; J gene: TRBJ2-4; clone size: many; V gene: TRBV4-3; CDR3 protein: CASSQDLGDHRKNIQYF; CDR3 DNA: TGCGCCAGCAGCCAAGATCTGGGGGACCACCGTAAAAACATTCAGTACTTC
D gene: -; J gene: TRBJ1-4; clone size: many; V gene: TRBV28; CDR3 protein: CASSLQGGEKLFF; CDR3 DNA: TGTGCCAGCAGCCTACAGGGCGGTGAAAAACTGTTTTTT
D gene: TRBD2; J gene: TRBJ2-7; clone size: many; V gene: TRBV5-4; CDR3 protein: CASSSTPGTSASEQYF; CDR3 DNA: TGTGCCAGCAGCTCAACCCCCGGGACTAGCGCCTCCGAGCAGTACTTC
D gene: -; J gene: TRBJ2-2; clone size: many; V gene: TRBV27; CDR3 protein: CASSLVMGGELFF; CDR3 DNA: TGTGCCAGCAGTTTAGTGATGGGGGGGGAGCTGTTTTTT
D gene: -; J gene: TRBJ2-3; clone size: once; V gene: TRBV20-1; CDR3 protein: CSASRGNQPQYF; CDR3 DNA: TGCAGTGCTAGTAGGGGCAATCAGCCCCAGTATTTT
D gene: -; J gene: TRBJ1-1; clone size: -; V gene: TRBV12-3/TRBV12-4; CDR3 protein: CASSLGLTEAFF; CDR3 DNA: TGTGCCAGCAGTTTAGGGCTAACTGAAGCTTTCTTT
D gene: -; J gene: TRBJ2-5; clone size: -; V gene: TRBV5-1; CDR3 protein: CASSEALRGTGETQYF; CDR3 DNA: TGCGCCAGCAGCGAAGCCTTGAGGGGGACCGGCGAGACCCAGTACTTC
D gene: TRBD2; J gene: TRBJ2-7; clone size: many; V gene: TRBV7-9; CDR3 protein: CASRGTSGSYEQYF; CDR3 DNA: TGTGCCAGCCGCGGGACTAGCGGGAGCTACGAGCAGTACTTC
D gene: -; J gene: TRBJ2-5; clone size: many; V gene: TRBV28; CDR3 protein: CASSLPGVQETQYF; CDR3 DNA: TGTGCCAGCAGTTTACCAGGGGTTCAAGAGACCCAGTACTTC
D gene: -; J gene: TRBJ2-7; clone size: many; V gene: TRBV7-8; CDR3 protein: CASSFFENPSYEQYF; CDR3 DNA: TGTGCCAGCAGCTTCTTCGAGAACCCTTCCTACGAGCAGTACTTC
D gene: -; J gene: TRBJ2-6; clone size: many; V gene: TRBV5-1; CDR3 protein: CASSSAAFGANVLTF; CDR3 DNA: TGCGCCAGCAGCTCAGCGGCTTTCGGGGCCAACGTCCTGACTTTC
D gene: -; J gene: TRBJ1-4; clone size: many; V gene: TRBV11-3; CDR3 protein: CASSGLLREKLFF; CDR3 DNA: TGTGCCAGCAGCGGACTTCTAAGGGAAAAACTGTTTTTT
D gene: -; J gene: TRBJ1-3; clone size: few; V gene: TRBV27; CDR3 protein: CASKTSGTQAGNTIYF; CDR3 DNA: TGTGCCAGCAAGACCTCCGGGACCCAGGCTGGAAACACCATATATTTT
D gene: TRBD2; J gene: TRBJ2-7; clone size: -; V gene: TRBV19; CDR3 protein: CASSPGLAWGFSIYEQYF; CDR3 DNA: TGTGCCAGTAGTCCGGGACTAGCGTGGGGCTTTTCCATCTACGAGCAGTACTTC
D gene: -; J gene: TRBJ1-4; clone size: medium-sized; V gene: TRBV4-2; CDR3 protein: CASSLDVTNEKLFF; CDR3 DNA: TGTGCCAGCAGCCTCGACGTTACTAATGAAAAACTGTTTTTT
D gene: TRBD2; J gene: TRBJ2-1; clone size: many; V gene: TRBV6-1; CDR3 protein: CASSVELAGGNEQFF; CDR3 DNA: TGTGCCAGCAGTGTTGAACTAGCGGGCGGTAATGAGCAGTTCTTC
D gene: -; J gene: TRBJ2-7; clone size: many; V gene: TRBV20-1; CDR3 protein: CSARDFSGPNSYEQYF; CDR3 DNA: TGCAGTGCTAGAGATTTTTCGGGCCCGAATTCCTACGAGCAGTACTTC
D gene: -; J gene: TRBJ2-7; clone size: many; V gene: TRBV6-1; CDR3 protein: CVVREQYF; CDR3 DNA: TGTGTCGTAAGGGAGCAGTACTTC
D gene: -; J gene: TRBJ1-3; clone size: many; V gene: TRBV11-2; CDR3 protein: CASSLARVPGNTIYF; CDR3 DNA: TGTGCCAGCAGCTTAGCCCGGGTTCCTGGAAACACCATATATTTT
D gene: -; J gene: TRBJ2-7; clone size: many; V gene: TRBV11-1; CDR3 protein: CASSSRAGSSYEQYF; CDR3 DNA: TGTGCCAGCAGCTCTCGGGCGGGATCCTCCTACGAGCAGTACTTC
D gene: -; J gene: TRBJ2-2; clone size: many; V gene: TRBV19; CDR3 protein: CASSLDGSGTGELFF; CDR3 DNA: TGTGCCAGTAGTTTAGACGGCTCGGGCACCGGGGAGCTGTTTTTT
D gene: -; J gene: TRBJ2-7; clone size: many; V gene: TRBV28; CDR3 protein: CASSSPRPTYEQYF; CDR3 DNA: TGTGCCAGCAGTTCTCCGCGCCCAACCTACGAGCAGTACTTC
D gene: -; J gene: TRBJ2-3; clone size: many; V gene: TRBV18; CDR3 protein: CASSPGVTDTQYF; CDR3 DNA: TGTGCCAGCTCACCAGGGGTAACAGATACGCAGTATTTT
D gene: -; J gene: TRBJ1-2; clone size: few; V gene: TRBV6-1; CDR3 protein: CASSDLSGTHTNYGYTF; CDR3 DNA: TGTGCTAGCAGTGACCTTTCCGGGACCCACACCAACTATGGCTACACCTTC
D gene: -; J gene: TRBJ1-2; clone size: many; V gene: TRBV29-1; CDR3 protein: CGAAYNYGYTF; CDR3 DNA: TGTGGGGCAGCCTATAACTATGGCTACACCTTC
D gene: -; J gene: TRBJ1-2; clone size: many; V gene: TRBV19; CDR3 protein: CANGRNNYGYTF; CDR3 DNA: TGCGCTAATGGACGGAACAACTATGGCTACACCTTC
D gene: -; J gene: TRBJ1-2; clone size: many; V gene: TRBV28; CDR3 protein: CASSLGDYGYTF; CDR3 DNA: TGTGCCAGCTCCCTCGGAGACTATGGCTACACCTTC
D gene: -; J gene: TRBJ2-2; clone size: many; V gene: TRBV3-1; CDR3 protein: CASSQARQGRVAGELFF; CDR3 DNA: TGTGCCAGCAGCCAAGCCCGCCAGGGTAGGGTCGCCGGGGAGCTGTTTTTT
D gene: -; J gene: TRBJ2-7; clone size: many; V gene: TRBV30; CDR3 protein: CAWQNTLSSYEQYF; CDR3 DNA: TGTGCCTGGCAGAACACTCTGAGCTCCTACGAGCAGTACTTC
D gene: -; J gene: TRBJ1-2; clone size: -; V gene: TRBV20-1; CDR3 protein: CSARISGSIPYGYTF; CDR3 DNA: TGCAGTGCTAGAATTTCAGGGTCTATTCCCTATGGCTACACCTTC
D gene: TRBD2; J gene: TRBJ2-1; clone size: many; V gene: TRBV7-2; CDR3 protein: CASRLAGDNEQFF; CDR3 DNA: TGTGCCAGCCGCCTAGCGGGGGACAATGAGCAGTTCTTC